Each of the 18 T cell receptor beta chains below was sequenced from the same sample in a study of technical replicates of blood from a few donors. The table came from immunoSEQ multiplex PCR; TCRdb's copy has only in-frame clones and leaves some out. The repertoire holds approximately 75,000 clones, about 81% seen once, with approximately 4% in the top ten. Material: PBMCs. All receptors come from a human donor in good health. Some clones in this sample may be carry-over from other donors' samples.

The gene calls are TRBV2 and TRBJ2-7, with TRBD1 identical over 7 bases. The V gene's germline CDR1 is SNHLY and CDR2 FYNNEI. Trimming at V came to 6 bases and at J to 3 bases, leaving 8 bases not matched to a gene. The length of the CDR3 is 14 residues. CDR3 nucleotides: TGTGCCAGCAGCTCGACAGGGAAGGTCTACGAGCAGTACTTC. Protein: CASSSTGKVYEQYF.

The chain has TRBV9 and TRBJ2-3, with 10 nucleotides matching TRBD2. This CDR3 is built from 16 residues. With V trimmed by 4 bases and J by 0 bases, 5 bases remained unmatched. The germline CDR1 and CDR2 sequences are SGDLS and YYNGEE. The CDR3 protein is CASSQGTSESTDTQYF. CDR3 nucleotide sequence: TGTGCCAGCAGCCAAGGGACTAGCGAGAGCACAGATACGCAGTATTTT.

The chain is built from TRBV6-1 and TRBJ2-7, with 10 bases that match TRBD2. The V segment lost 4 bases and the J segment 4 bases; nucleotides outside the gene matches: 10. The germline V gene encodes CDR1 MNHNS and CDR2 SASEGT. The CDR3 sequence is 16 residues long. The CDR3 nucleotides are TGTGCCAGCAGTGGCGGTTCTAGCGGGGGTATGTACGAGCAGTACTTC. Translation: CASSGGSSGGMYEQYF.

This clone is a singleton in its sample. The gene calls are TRBV6-4 and TRBJ2-1; TRBD2 agrees at 8 bases. CDR1 is MRHNA, CDR2 SNTAGT, per germline. J gave up 2 bases and V 3 bases, and 6 bases lay outside the gene matches. The CDR3 loop spans 16 amino acids. The CDR3 sequence is CASSERRAGAYNEQFF. In DNA, the CDR3 is TGTGCCAGCAGTGAGAGGCGAGCGGGGGCCTACAATGAGCAGTTCTTC.

The chain links TRBV15 to TRBJ1-1, with a tentative D call TRBD1 (5 bases). Germline values: CDR1 LNHNV, CDR2 YYDKDF (reference sequence). The CDR3 contains 13 residues. V was clipped by 1 base and J by 4 bases, with 7 bases between them. The CDR3 DNA sequence: TGTGCCACCAGCAGAGTTGGGGCCACTGAAGCTTTCTTT. Amino acid sequence: CATSRVGATEAFF.

The J gene is TRBJ2-2, the V gene TRBV6-6, with D possibly matching TRBD1 (7 bases). V was clipped by 6 bases and J by 4 bases, with 15 bases between them. CDR1 is MNHNY, CDR2 SVGAGI, per germline (reference sequence). The CDR3 contains 15 residues. The CDR3 DNA follows: TGTGCCAGCAGAACCGACAGGGACTCCACCGGGGAGCTGTTTTTT. Its translation: CASRTDRDSTGELFF.

The genes are TRBV5-5 and TRBJ2-4, with TRBD2 matching over 8 bases. This CDR3 has 14 amino acids. The germline V gene has CDR1 SGHKS and CDR2 YYEKEE (reference sequence). V lost 4 bases to trimming and J lost 10 bases; unmatched junction nucleotides: 10. The CDR3: CASSLDPGTSIQYF. The CDR3 region has the DNA TGTGCCAGCAGCCTGGACCCCGGGACTAGTATTCAGTACTTC.

This clone was observed once. This rearrangement joins TRBV5-1 to TRBJ1-5; no firm D call. This CDR3 is 13 amino acids long. Germline V CDR1 and CDR2: SGHRS, YFSETQ. The V end lost 0 bases, the J end lost 3 bases, and 4 bases lay between the germline ends. CDR3 protein: CASSLASNQPQHF. CDR3 sequence (DNA): TGCGCCAGCAGCTTGGCCTCCAATCAGCCCCAGCATTTT. Full variable domain (outside the CDR3, taken from reference TRBV5-1 and TRBJ1-5): KAGVTQTPRYLIKTRGQQVTLSCSPISGHRSVSWYQQTPGQGLQFLFEYFSETQRNKGNFPGRFSGRQFSNSRSEMNVSTLELGDSALYLCASSLASNQPQHFGDGTRLSIL.

The rearrangement joins TRBV7-2 to TRBJ2-3; tentatively, D is TRBD2 (5 bases). With 1 base removed from V and 0 bases from J, the gap between germline ends came to 17 bases. The CDR3 contains 18 residues. Per the germline V gene, CDR1 is SGHTA and CDR2 is FQGNSA. Written as DNA, the CDR3 is TGTGCCAGCAGCTTAGTGTTTTTTACTAGGGCTAGCACAGATACGCAGTATTTT. This gives the protein CASSLVFFTRASTDTQYF.

V and J are TRBV7-2 and TRBJ2-7, with 14 bases matching TRBD2. CDR3 size: 16 residues. Per the germline V gene, CDR1 is SGHTA and CDR2 is FQGNSA. The V gene end was trimmed by 4 bases and the J gene end by 3 bases; junction bases not matched to a gene: 5. CDR3 sequence (DNA): TGTGCCAGCAGCTATGCCGGGACTAGCGGGGGCTACGAGCAGTACTTC. This encodes CASSYAGTSGGYEQYF.

This clone was seen a handful of times. The genes are TRBV6-5 and TRBJ1-1; D not certain. Germline V gene sequence: CDR1 MNHEY, CDR2 SVGAGI. Trimming stripped 6 bases from V and 0 bases from J, with 11 bases between. This CDR3 comprises 14 residues. The CDR3 nucleotides are TGTGCCAGCAGGTTCGGTCCCATGAACACTGAAGCTTTCTTT. It translates to CASRFGPMNTEAFF.

This clone was counted between two and nine times. The chain combines TRBV7-2 with TRBJ1-6; 9 bases map to TRBD1. This CDR3 contains 15 residues. V shed 1 base and J 9 bases; nucleotides not matched to a gene: 4. Per germline, CDR1 SGHTA and CDR2 FQGNSA. The CDR3 nucleotides read TGTGCCAGCAGCTTAGATAACAGGGGGCGTTCACCCCTCCACTTT. Translated, it gives CASSLDNRGRSPLHF.

The rearrangement uses TRBV6-5 and TRBJ2-1; 7 bases are a match to TRBD2. The J segment lost 1 base and the V segment lost 2 bases, leaving 5 bases of the junction unmatched. CDR1 MNHEY and CDR2 SVGAGI come from the germline V gene. The CDR3 length is 16 residues. The CDR3 loop reads CASSYGREKSYNEQFF. CDR3 nucleotides: TGTGCCAGCAGTTACGGGCGGGAGAAATCCTACAATGAGCAGTTCTTC.

The gene calls are TRBV25-1 and TRBJ1-6; 8 bases are a match to TRBD1. V shed 3 bases and J 3 bases; nucleotides not matched to a gene: 1. CDR3 length equals 15 residues. Germline V gives CDR1 MGHDK, CDR2 SYGVNS. CDR3 sequence: CASSDGQGYNSPLHF. CDR3 sequence (DNA): TGTGCCAGCAGTGATGGACAGGGCTATAATTCACCCCTCCACTTT.

The chain carries TRBV6-1 and TRBJ2-4, with 10 bases matching TRBD1. The CDR3 is 20 amino acids. Germline assignment: CDR1 MNHNS and CDR2 SASEGT. V dropped 2 bases and J dropped 0; count of bases not matched to a gene: 13. The CDR3 is CASSEKEATGGAGAKNIQYF. The CDR3 coding sequence is TGTGCCAGCAGTGAAAAGGAGGCGACAGGGGGCGCGGGAGCCAAAAACATTCAGTACTTC.

The rearrangement joins TRBV30 to TRBJ2-1, with 7 bases identical to TRBD2. CDR1 and CDR2 from the germline V gene are GTSNPN and SVGIG (reference sequence). With 4 bases clipped from V and 0 bases from J, the junction kept 3 bases outside the gene matches. This CDR3 contains 14 residues. The CDR3 reads CAWMRGSSYNEQFF. The DNA of the CDR3 is TGTGCCTGGATGCGGGGGAGCTCCTACAATGAGCAGTTCTTC. The whole variable domain, remainder taken from reference TRBV30 and TRBJ2-1, is SQTIHQWPATLVQPVGSPLSLECTVEGTSNPNLYWYRQAAGRGLQLLFYSVGIGQISSEVPQNLSASRPQDRQFILSSKKLLLSDSGFYLCAWMRGSSYNEQFFGPGTRLTVL.

The rearrangement joins TRBV28 to TRBJ2-7, with TRBD1 identical over 9 bases. V lost 8 bases to trimming and J lost 5 bases; unmatched junction nucleotides: 13. The CDR3 totals 15 residues. Per germline, CDR1 MDHEN and CDR2 SYDVKM. The CDR3 DNA reads as TGTGCCAGCGGGTCCCCCGGGACAGGGACGAACGAGCAGTACTTC. As protein: CASGSPGTGTNEQYF.

This chain uses TRBV6-5 with TRBJ2-1, with D maybe TRBD2 (6 bases). The V gene's germline CDR1 is MNHEY and CDR2 SVGAGI. There are 14 residues in the CDR3. V gave up 2 bases and J gave up 5 bases, with 10 bases separating them. The CDR3 region is CASSYGDSHNEQFF. In DNA form, the CDR3 reads TGTGCCAGCAGTTACGGGGACTCGCACAATGAGCAGTTCTTC.